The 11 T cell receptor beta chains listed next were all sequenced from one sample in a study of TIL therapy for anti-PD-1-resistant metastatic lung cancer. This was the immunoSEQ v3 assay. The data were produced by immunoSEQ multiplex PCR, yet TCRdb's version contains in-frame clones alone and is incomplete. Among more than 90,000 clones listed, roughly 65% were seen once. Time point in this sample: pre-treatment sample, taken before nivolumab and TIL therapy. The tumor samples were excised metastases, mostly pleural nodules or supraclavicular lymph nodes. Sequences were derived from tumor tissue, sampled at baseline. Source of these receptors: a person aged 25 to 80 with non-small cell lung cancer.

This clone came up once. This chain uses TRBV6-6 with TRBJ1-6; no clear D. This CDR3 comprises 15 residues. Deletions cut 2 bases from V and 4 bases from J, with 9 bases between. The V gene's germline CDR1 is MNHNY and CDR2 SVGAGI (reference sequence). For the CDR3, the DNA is TGTGCCAGCAGTTACGAACGGAATTATAATTCACCCCTCCACTTT. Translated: CASSYERNYNSPLHF.

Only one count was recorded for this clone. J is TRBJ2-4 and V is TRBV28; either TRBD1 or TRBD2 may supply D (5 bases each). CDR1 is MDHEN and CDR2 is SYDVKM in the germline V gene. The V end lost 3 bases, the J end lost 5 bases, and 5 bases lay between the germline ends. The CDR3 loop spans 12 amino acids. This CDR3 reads CASSLGENIQYF. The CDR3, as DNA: TGTGCCAGCAGTTTGGGGGAAAACATTCAGTACTTC.

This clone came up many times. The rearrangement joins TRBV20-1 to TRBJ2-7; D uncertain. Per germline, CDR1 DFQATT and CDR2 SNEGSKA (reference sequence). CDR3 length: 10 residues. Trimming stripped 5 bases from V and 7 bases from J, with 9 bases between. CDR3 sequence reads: CSAHTREQYF. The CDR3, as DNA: TGCAGTGCTCATACCCGGGAGCAGTACTTC.

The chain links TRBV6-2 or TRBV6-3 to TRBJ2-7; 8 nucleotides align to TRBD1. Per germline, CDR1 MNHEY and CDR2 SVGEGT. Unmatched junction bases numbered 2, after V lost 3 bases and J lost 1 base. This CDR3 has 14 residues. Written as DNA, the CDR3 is TGTGCCAGCAGTTATTACAGGGGGTCCTACGAGCAGTACTTC. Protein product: CASSYYRGSYEQYF.

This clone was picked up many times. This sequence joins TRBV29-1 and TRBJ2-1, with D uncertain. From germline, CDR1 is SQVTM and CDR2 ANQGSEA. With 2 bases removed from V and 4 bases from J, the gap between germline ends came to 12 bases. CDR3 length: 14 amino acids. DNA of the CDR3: TGCAGCGTTGAAAGTCTAGTATCTTACAATGAGCAGTTCTTC. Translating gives CSVESLVSYNEQFF.

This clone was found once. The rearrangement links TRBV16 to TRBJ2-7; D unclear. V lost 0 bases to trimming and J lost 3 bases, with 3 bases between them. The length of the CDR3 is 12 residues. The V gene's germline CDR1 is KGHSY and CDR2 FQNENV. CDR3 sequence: CASSQSRYEQYF. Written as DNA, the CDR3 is TGTGCCAGCAGCCAATCACGCTACGAGCAGTACTTC.

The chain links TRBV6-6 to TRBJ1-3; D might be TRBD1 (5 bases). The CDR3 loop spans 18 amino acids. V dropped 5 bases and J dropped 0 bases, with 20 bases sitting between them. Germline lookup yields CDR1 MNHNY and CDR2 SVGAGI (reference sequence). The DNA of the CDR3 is TGTGCCAGCAGTCCTATAACCCCGAGGGGCTCCTCTGGAAACACCATATATTTT. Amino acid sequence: CASSPITPRGSSGNTIYF.

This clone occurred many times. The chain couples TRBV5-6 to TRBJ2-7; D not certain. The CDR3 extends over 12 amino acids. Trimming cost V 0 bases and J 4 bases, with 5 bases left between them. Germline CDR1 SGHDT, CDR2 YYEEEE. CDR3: CASSLAKYEQYF. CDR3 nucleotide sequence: TGTGCCAGCAGCTTGGCGAAATACGAGCAGTACTTC.

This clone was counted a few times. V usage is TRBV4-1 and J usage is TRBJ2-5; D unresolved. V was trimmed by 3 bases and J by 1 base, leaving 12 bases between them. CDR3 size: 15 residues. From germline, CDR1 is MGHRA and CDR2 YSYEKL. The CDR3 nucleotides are TGCGCCAGCAGCCAGCCCCGGAGTGCCCAAGAGACCCAGTACTTC. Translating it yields CASSQPRSAQETQYF.

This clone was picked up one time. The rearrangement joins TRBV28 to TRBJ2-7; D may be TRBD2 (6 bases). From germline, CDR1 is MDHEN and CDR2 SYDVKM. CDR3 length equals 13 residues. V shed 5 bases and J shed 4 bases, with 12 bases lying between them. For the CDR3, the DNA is TGTGCCAGCAGTGTGGGGGGTAGGTACGAGCAGTACTTC. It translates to CASSVGGRYEQYF.

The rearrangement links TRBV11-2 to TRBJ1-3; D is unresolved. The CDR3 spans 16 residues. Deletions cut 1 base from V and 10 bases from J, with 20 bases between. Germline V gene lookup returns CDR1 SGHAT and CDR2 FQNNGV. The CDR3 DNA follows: TGTGCCAGCAGCTTAGGAGGTGGAGCACCTAGAGGGACCATATATTTT. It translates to CASSLGGGAPRGTIYF.